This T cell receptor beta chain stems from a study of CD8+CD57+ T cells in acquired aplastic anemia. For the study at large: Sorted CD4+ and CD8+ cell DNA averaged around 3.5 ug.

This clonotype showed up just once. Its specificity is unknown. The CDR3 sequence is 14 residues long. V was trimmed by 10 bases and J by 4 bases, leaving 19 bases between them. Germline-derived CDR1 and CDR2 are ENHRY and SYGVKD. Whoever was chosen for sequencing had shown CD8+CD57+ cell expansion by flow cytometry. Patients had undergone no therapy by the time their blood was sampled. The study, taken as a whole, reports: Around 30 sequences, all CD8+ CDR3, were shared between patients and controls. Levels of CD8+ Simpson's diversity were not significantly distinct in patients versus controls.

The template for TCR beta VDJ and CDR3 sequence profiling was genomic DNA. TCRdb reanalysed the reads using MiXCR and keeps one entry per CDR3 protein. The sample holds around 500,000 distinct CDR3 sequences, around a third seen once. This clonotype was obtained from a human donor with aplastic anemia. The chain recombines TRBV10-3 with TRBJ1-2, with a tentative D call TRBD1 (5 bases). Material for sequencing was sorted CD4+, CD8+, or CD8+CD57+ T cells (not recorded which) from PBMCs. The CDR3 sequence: CARAPLGVFYGYTF. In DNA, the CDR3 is TGTGCCAGGGCTCCGCTGGGGGTATTCTATGGCTACACCTTC.